These T cell receptor beta chains were read from a single sample in a study of blood T cell repertoires in COVID-19. TCRdb's table, derived via immunoSEQ multiplex PCR, lists solely in-frame clones and lacks some. The sample has about half a million clones, approximately 85% seen once. Material: peripheral blood. The receptors stem from a human donor in a cohort sampled during active COVID-19. Both conserved end residues are trimmed from each CDR3. The order of the fields is J gene, V gene, CDR3 protein.

TRBJ1-3,TRBV18,ASSPPLGFRDSGNTIY
TRBJ1-6,TRBV7-2,ASSLENSSNSPLH
TRBJ2-7,TRBV28,ASTVTGGIYEQY
TRBJ2-1,TRBV7-2,ASSLRAGQFNEQF
TRBJ1-2,TRBV30,AWGREGGGYGYT
TRBJ2-1,TRBV19,ASSITSGSSDEQF
TRBJ2-3,TRBV2,ASSGEMTSTDTQY
TRBJ2-1,TRBV4-3,ASSQVSGRLYNEQF
TRBJ1-1,TRBV4-3,ASSQEQGAHTEAF
TRBJ2-7,TRBV2,ASSDLTRSGEQY